This is a list of T cell receptor beta chains from one sample in a study of blood T cell repertoires in COVID-19. Measured with immunoSEQ multiplex PCR; TCRdb has only the in-frame clones, and not every one. Of roughly 110,000 clones listed, 82% were seen once; the top ten hold approximately 7.9%. The source material was peripheral blood. Receptor source: a man in his sixties or seventies with acute or convalescent COVID-19. The CDR3 runs from the conserved cysteine through the conserved F or W. The order of the fields is clone size, J gene, V gene, D gene, CDR3 protein, CDR3 DNA. D genes are given only for firm matches. Size is omitted from some rows. Given values are once, few, many or a class for expanded clones.

>.|TRBJ1-2|TRBV5-1|TRBD1
CASSPQRQGDYGYTF
TGCGCCAGCAGCCCCCAAAGACAGGGGGACTATGGCTACACCTTC
>.|TRBJ1-6|TRBV7-9|.
CASSPTGGSPLHF
TGTGCCAGCAGCCCGACCGGGGGTTCACCCCTCCACTTT
>.|TRBJ1-1|TRBV28|TRBD1
CASSFWTGNTEAFF
TGTGCCAGCAGTTTTTGGACAGGGAACACTGAAGCTTTCTTT
>few|TRBJ1-1|TRBV7-2|.
CASSQWTDSKKAFF
TGTGCCAGCAGCCAATGGACAGATAGTAAGAAAGCTTTCTTT
>.|TRBJ1-2|TRBV9|TRBD1
CASSVADSGGWGYTF
TGTGCCAGCAGCGTAGCGGACTCAGGGGGCTGGGGCTACACCTTC
>.|TRBJ1-5|TRBV28|.
CASRGQNQPQHF
TGTGCCAGCAGGGGGCAGAATCAGCCCCAGCATTTT
>.|TRBJ2-7|TRBV5-4|TRBD1
CASGGTGAYEQYF
TGTGCCAGCGGAGGGACAGGGGCCTACGAGCAGTACTTC
>.|TRBJ2-2|TRBV5-1|.
CASSYLSDILNTGELFF
TGCGCCAGCAGCTATCTTTCCGACATACTGAACACCGGGGAGCTGTTTTTT
>few|TRBJ2-7|TRBV28|TRBD1
CASSSGGNRNEQYF
TGTGCCAGCAGTTCAGGGGGCAATAGGAACGAGCAGTACTTC
>.|TRBJ2-1|TRBV12-3/TRBV12-4|TRBD2
CASSLFGTSEQFF
TGTGCCAGCAGTTTATTTGGGACTAGCGAGCAGTTCTTC
>.|TRBJ1-1|TRBV18|TRBD1
CASSPARGQSAEAFF
TGTGCCAGCTCACCGGCTAGGGGGCAATCCGCTGAAGCTTTCTTT
>.|TRBJ1-5|TRBV3-1/TRBV3-2|.
CASSQGVGGNQPQHF
TGTGCCAGCAGCCAAGGGGTAGGGGGCAATCAGCCCCAGCATTTT
>.|TRBJ2-1|TRBV7-3|TRBD2
CASSLLAGTYNEQFF
TGTGCCAGCAGCCTCTTAGCGGGAACCTACAATGAGCAGTTCTTC
>.|TRBJ1-2|TRBV19|.
CAPPAGGFGYTF
TGTGCCCCCCCGGCTGGAGGTTTTGGCTACACCTTC
>.|TRBJ1-1|TRBV11-2|.
CASTLRRGVNTEAFF
TGTGCCAGCACCTTAAGACGGGGAGTGAACACTGAAGCTTTCTTT
>few|TRBJ2-3|TRBV16|TRBD1
CASSYTGGTDTQYF
TGTGCCAGCAGCTACACAGGGGGCACAGATACGCAGTATTTT
>few|TRBJ1-3|TRBV14|TRBD1
CASSQDEGAGNTIYF
TGTGCCAGCAGCCAAGATGAGGGGGCAGGAAACACCATATATTTT
>.|TRBJ2-1|TRBV3-1/TRBV3-2|.
CASSQQVGRGNEQFF
TGTGCCAGCAGCCAACAAGTGGGGCGAGGCAATGAGCAGTTCTTC